The 17 T cell receptor beta chains below were found in one sample sequenced in a study of CD8 T cells in ankylosing spondylitis. TCRdb independently ran MiXCR on the 5' RACE reads; one entry per CDR3 protein. The table includes about 130,000 distinct CDR3 sequences, more than 9.5% detected once. The source material was blood, either unsorted or a sorted T cell fraction (not recorded which). These receptors were obtained from a female donor with ankylosing spondylitis or in good health (not recorded which).

This clonotype showed up many times. The rearrangement uses TRBV5-6 and TRBJ2-1; no firm D call. Germline values: CDR1 SGHDT, CDR2 YYEEEE. Between the trimmed V and J ends, which lost 1 base and 9 bases, there was a span of 8 bases. The CDR3 loop spans 12 amino acids. DNA of the CDR3: TGTGCCAGCAGCTTGAGGCCCCTTGAGCAGTTCTTC. Protein product: CASSLRPLEQFF.

This clonotype was seen many times. The chain joins TRBV7-2 to TRBJ2-1; no firm D call. The V end was cut by 2 bases, the J end by 6 bases, with 5 bases between. The CDR3 has 12 residues. The germline gives CDR1 SGHTA, CDR2 FQGNSA. Here the CDR3 reads CASSLMLNEQFF. CDR3 nucleotides: TGTGCCAGCAGCTTAATGCTCAATGAGCAGTTCTTC. The full variable domain, with the rest looked up from reference TRBV7-2 and TRBJ2-1, is GAGVSQSPSNKVTEKGKDVELRCDPISGHTALYWYRQSLGQGLEFLIYFQGNSAPDKSGLPSDRFSAERTGGSVSTLTIQRTQQEDSAVYLCASSLMLNEQFFGPGTRLTVL.

This clonotype was picked up many times. The chain recombines TRBV12-3 or TRBV12-4 with TRBJ2-2, with 8 bases aligning to TRBD2. The CDR3 extends over 16 amino acids. The trim removed 4 bases at V and 4 bases at J, leaving 8 bases unmatched. The CDR3 DNA reads TGTGCCAGCAGTTATTTGGTAGCGGGGCGCACCGGGGAGCTGTTTTTT. It translates to CASSYLVAGRTGELFF.

At least ten counts were recorded for this clonotype. The chain joins TRBV20-1 to TRBJ1-4; 9 bases agree with TRBD1. This CDR3 region has 14 residues. Germline CDR1 is DFQATT and CDR2 is SNEGSKA (reference sequence). Trimming took 4 bases from V and 7 from J; bases not matched to a gene: 7. DNA of the CDR3: TGCAGTGCTATCTGGGGACAGGGAGGTGAAAAACTGTTTTTT. It encodes CSAIWGQGGEKLFF.

As regards this clonotype: The conserved closing phenylalanine or tryptophan is absent in this CDR3, likely reflecting a read error. The chain recombines TRBV12-3 or TRBV12-4 with TRBJ1-1; D is unclear. CDR3 size: 13 residues. The CDR3 here is CASSLGLNTEAFL. CDR3 sequence (DNA): TGTGCAAGCAGTTTAGGCCTGAACACTGAAGCTTTCTTA.

This clonotype appeared many times. This chain links TRBV5-1 with TRBJ2-2; D is unresolved. V was clipped by 1 base and J by 4 bases, with 8 bases between them. This CDR3 is 14 amino acids long. Germline-derived CDR1 and CDR2 are SGHRS and YFSETQ. CDR3 amino acids: CASSLSFITGELFF. CDR3 sequence (DNA): TGCGCCAGCAGCTTGTCCTTCATCACCGGGGAGCTGTTTTTT.

Notes on this clonotype: Since a much larger clone is just one base distant, this may be a read error. The gene calls are TRBV4-2 and TRBJ2-1, with 8 bases identical to TRBD2. Germline lookup yields CDR1 LGHNA and CDR2 YNFKEQ. The CDR3 has 14 residues. This CDR3 reads CASGHVAGGNEQFF. CDR3 in DNA: TGTGCCAGCGGCCATGTGGCGGGGGGTAATGAGCAGTTCTTC.

The chain has TRBV3-1 and TRBJ2-6, with TRBD2 as a possible D gene (5 bases). Per the germline V gene, CDR1 is LGHDT and CDR2 is YNNKEL (reference sequence). Trimming shortened V by 3 bases and J by 4 bases, and 13 bases separated the two germline ends. The CDR3 loop spans 16 amino acids. The CDR3 DNA reads TGTGCCAGCAGCCACACCGCGGGTGCCGGGGCCAACGTCCTGACTTTC. Amino acid sequence: CASSHTAGAGANVLTF.

This clonotype occurred many times. V gene TRBV18 combines with J gene TRBJ2-1; 7 positions agree with TRBD1. Germline V gene sequence: CDR1 KGHSH, CDR2 LQKENI. This CDR3 comprises 19 residues. V gave up 1 base and J gave up 8 bases; unmatched junction bases: 20. The CDR3 DNA is TGTGCCAGCTCACCACAGGACCGCCTGGGACAGCGAAGAAGCGATGAGCAGTTCTTC. It is translated as CASSPQDRLGQRRSDEQFF. Based on the CDR3 plus reference TRBV18 and TRBJ2-1, the full variable domain is NAGVMQNPRHLVRRRGQEARLRCSPMKGHSHVYWYRQLPEEGLKFMVYLQKENIIDESGMPKERFSAEFPKEGPSILRIQQVVRGDSAAYFCASSPQDRLGQRRSDEQFFGPGTRLTVL.

This clonotype was counted ten times or more. This chain uses TRBV20-1 with TRBJ2-5; D is uncertain. V was shortened by 4 bases and J by 5 bases, with 11 bases between the two germline ends. CDR1 and CDR2 (germline): DFQATT, SNEGSKA (reference sequence). The CDR3 is 12 residues long. The CDR3 DNA reads TGCAGTGCTATGCCGGGTGGGGAGACCCAGTACTTC. The encoded protein is CSAMPGGETQYF.

This clonotype was detected ten times or more. The chain joins TRBV7-8 to TRBJ2-3; 8 nucleotides match TRBD2. With 1 base clipped from V and 2 bases from J, the junction kept 14 bases outside the gene matches. This CDR3 has 19 amino acids. The V gene's germline CDR1 is SGHVS and CDR2 FQNEAQ. DNA for the CDR3: TGTGCCAGCAGCTTAGAAAGGACTAGCTCTGGTAGACCCACAGATACGCAGTATTTT. This gives the protein CASSLERTSSGRPTDTQYF.

Many counts were recorded for this clonotype. The chain combines TRBV27 with TRBJ2-3; D not certain. Per germline, CDR1 MNHEY and CDR2 SMNVEV (reference sequence). The CDR3 sequence is 12 residues long. V was clipped by 4 bases and J by 1 base, with 3 bases between them. DNA of the CDR3: TGTGCCAGCAGTTGGGGCACAGATACGCAGTATTTT. Protein: CASSWGTDTQYF.

This clonotype has ten or more counts. J is TRBJ2-1 and V is TRBV20-1; D possibly corresponds to TRBD2 (5 bases). Germline CDR1 reads DFQATT; CDR2 reads SNEGSKA (reference sequence). The CDR3 extends over 13 amino acids. The V gene lost 0 bases and the J gene lost 9 bases, with 12 bases spanning the gap. CDR3 bases: TGCAGTGCTAGAGAAGGGCCGAGCGGTGAGCAGTTCTTC. Its protein product is CSAREGPSGEQFF.

At least ten counts were recorded for this clonotype. This chain links TRBV5-1 with TRBJ1-1, with D unclear. The length of the CDR3 is 15 residues. Germline V lookup: CDR1 SGHRS, CDR2 YFSETQ. Trimming pared 0 bases from V and 4 bases from J, leaving 13 bases between. DNA of the CDR3: TGCGCCAGCAGCTTGGAAGGAAGGCCCAGCACTGAAGCTTTCTTT. Protein sequence: CASSLEGRPSTEAFF. The entire variable domain, with the rest obtained from reference TRBV5-1 and TRBJ1-1, is as follows: KAGVTQTPRYLIKTRGQQVTLSCSPISGHRSVSWYQQTPGQGLQFLFEYFSETQRNKGNFPGRFSGRQFSNSRSEMNVSTLELGDSALYLCASSLEGRPSTEAFFGQGTRLTVV.

This clonotype has at least ten counts. V usage is TRBV10-2 and J usage is TRBJ2-3; D is ambiguous. V gave up 0 bases and J gave up 7 bases, with 2 bases separating them. The CDR3 spans 11 residues. Germline-derived CDR1 and CDR2 are WSHSY and SAAADI. The chain's CDR3 is CASSESYTQYF. The DNA for the CDR3 is TGCGCCAGCAGTGAGTCGTATACGCAGTATTTT.

This clonotype came up a few times. The J gene is TRBJ1-2, the V gene TRBV11-1; D not certain. Germline V gene sequence: CDR1 SGHAT, CDR2 FQDESV (reference sequence). The V gene lost 1 base and the J gene lost 8 bases, with 14 bases spanning the gap. The CDR3 is 14 amino acids. CDR3: CASSLGVTAMGYTF. CDR3 DNA sequence: TGTGCCAGCAGCTTAGGGGTAACAGCGATGGGCTACACCTTC. Looking up the rest from reference TRBV11-1 and TRBJ1-2 gives the full variable domain: EAEVAQSPRYKITEKSQAVAFWCDPISGHATLYWYRQILGQGPELLVQFQDESVVDDSQLPKDRFSAERLKGVDSTLKIQPAELGDSAMYLCASSLGVTAMGYTFGSGTRLTVV.

This clonotype was counted many times. The chain uses TRBV7-9 and TRBJ1-2; no firm D call. This CDR3 is 14 amino acids long. V was clipped by 1 base and J by 3 bases, with 9 bases between them. Germline assignment: CDR1 SEHNR and CDR2 FQNEAQ (reference sequence). The CDR3 protein is CASSLVQGYYGYTF. The DNA for the CDR3 is TGTGCCAGCAGCTTAGTACAAGGCTACTATGGCTACACCTTC.